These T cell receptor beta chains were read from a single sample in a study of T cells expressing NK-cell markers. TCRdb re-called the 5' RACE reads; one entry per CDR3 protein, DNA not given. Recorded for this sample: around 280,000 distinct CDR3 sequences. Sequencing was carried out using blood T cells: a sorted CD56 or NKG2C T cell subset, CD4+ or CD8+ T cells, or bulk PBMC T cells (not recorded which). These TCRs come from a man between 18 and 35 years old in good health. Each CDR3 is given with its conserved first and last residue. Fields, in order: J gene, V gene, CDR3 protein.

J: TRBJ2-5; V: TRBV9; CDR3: CASSRRLAGDIGETQYF
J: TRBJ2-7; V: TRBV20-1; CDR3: CSAREYYEQYF
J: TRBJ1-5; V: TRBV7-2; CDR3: CASSLPHYDQPQHF
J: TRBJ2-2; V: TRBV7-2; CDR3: CASSLRGSPGATNTGELFF
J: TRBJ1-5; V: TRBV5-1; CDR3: CASSLEGGASQPQHF
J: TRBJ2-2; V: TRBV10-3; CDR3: CAISPGGELFF
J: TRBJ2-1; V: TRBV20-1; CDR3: CSATRPQRDSEQFF
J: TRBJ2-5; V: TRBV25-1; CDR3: CASGWGDRGFQETQYF
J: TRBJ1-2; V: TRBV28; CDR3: CASNPGGTSNYGYTF
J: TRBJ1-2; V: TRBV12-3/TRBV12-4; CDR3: CASSQQGFVYGYTF
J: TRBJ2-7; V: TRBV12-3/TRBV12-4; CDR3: CASSTRPTSGGYEQYF
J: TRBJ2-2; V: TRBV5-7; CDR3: CASSPGQGEFGELFF